This entry lists 14 T cell receptor beta chains sequenced from one sample in a study of beta chain features in type 1 diabetes. Sequenced material consisted of expressed TCRB transcripts (all of the isolated RNA was reverse transcribed). Some clones are missing from TCRdb's copy, which holds only in-frame ones; the method was immunoSEQ multiplex PCR. Of 900,000 or so clones in the sample, about a sixth were seen once. The specimen sequenced was naive CD4+ T cells from blood. Receptors originate from a woman aged 18-35 years in good health.

This clone appeared a few times. V is TRBV25-1 and J is TRBJ1-2; tentatively, D is TRBD1 (6 bases). CDR3 size: 14 residues. CDR1 and CDR2 (germline): MGHDK, SYGVNS. Trimming took off 2 bases at V and 6 bases at J, with 13 bases between the two ends. The CDR3 DNA is TGTGCCAGCAGTGAACCGGGACACACAAATGGCTACACCTTC. Translating gives CASSEPGHTNGYTF.

This chain connects TRBV18 to TRBJ1-5; 8 bases fit TRBD1. The CDR3 has 13 amino acids. Germline trimming cut 4 bases from V and 7 bases from J; bases unmatched to any gene: 3. Germline V gives CDR1 KGHSH, CDR2 LQKENI. CDR3 protein: CASSRDRQQPQHF. DNA for the CDR3: TGTGCCAGCTCACGGGACAGGCAACAGCCCCAGCATTTT.

This clone came up a few times. The genes are TRBV6-5 and TRBJ2-5; D remains unclear. V was shortened by 5 bases and J by 2 bases, with 6 bases between the two germline ends. Per the germline V gene, CDR1 is MNHEY and CDR2 is SVGAGI. The CDR3 has 12 amino acids. CDR3 loop: CASSRLQETQYF. In DNA form, the CDR3 reads TGTGCCAGCAGTAGACTGCAAGAGACCCAGTACTTC.

The gene calls are TRBV10-3 and TRBJ2-5, with D perhaps matching TRBD2 (5 bases). The CDR3 extends over 13 amino acids. CDR1 ENHRY and CDR2 SYGVKD come from the germline V gene. V lost 10 bases and J 2 bases, leaving 14 bases between the germline ends. This CDR3 reads CATGLAEQETQYF. The CDR3 DNA follows: TGTGCCACCGGACTCGCAGAACAAGAGACCCAGTACTTC.

CDR3 region: CASSPGGAGKYEQYF. DNA of the CDR3: TGTGCCAGCAGCCCCGGGGGGGCAGGGAAATACGAGCAGTACTTC. This chain connects TRBV7-2 to TRBJ2-7; 8 bases align to TRBD2. The CDR3 has 15 amino acids. CDR1 is SGHTA, CDR2 FQGNSA, per germline. Unmatched junction bases numbered 10, after V lost 5 bases and J lost 4 bases.

The CDR3 sequence: CASSLATGLGTQYF. DNA of the CDR3: TGTGCCAGCAGCTTGGCGACAGGCCTAGGGACCCAGTACTTC. This chain connects TRBV7-9 to TRBJ2-5, with a tentative D call TRBD1 (6 bases). V shed 3 bases and J shed 7 bases, with 15 bases lying between them. The CDR3 covers 14 residues. The germline gives CDR1 SEHNR, CDR2 FQNEAQ (reference sequence).

V and J are TRBV7-9 and TRBJ1-2; D remains ambiguous. This CDR3 is built from 14 residues. Trimming took off 5 bases at V and 4 bases at J, with 14 bases between the two ends. CDR1 and CDR2 from the germline V gene are SEHNR and FQNEAQ (reference sequence). The chain's CDR3 is CASSPQTVGYGYTF. CDR3 nucleotides: TGTGCCAGCAGCCCTCAAACAGTGGGCTATGGCTACACCTTC.

The chain employs TRBV6-4 and TRBJ1-5; the D gene is possibly TRBD1 (5 bases). V gave up 7 bases and J gave up 0 bases, with 16 bases separating them. CDR3 length equals 16 residues. Germline V gives CDR1 MRHNA, CDR2 SNTAGT. The chain's CDR3 is CASTGRYNHSNQPQHF. CDR3 DNA sequence: TGTGCCAGCACGGGACGGTACAACCATAGCAATCAGCCCCAGCATTTT.

In its sample, this clone was seen once. The chain is built from TRBV9 and TRBJ2-5; no definite D call. The CDR3 has 13 amino acids. V was cut by 1 base and J by 5 bases, with 9 bases left in between. Germline CDR1 SGDLS, CDR2 YYNGEE. The CDR3 loop reads CASSVRALETQYF. In DNA, the CDR3 is TGTGCCAGCAGCGTAAGGGCATTGGAGACCCAGTACTTC.

The chain couples TRBV7-3 to TRBJ1-1, with 8 bases identical to TRBD1. Per the germline V gene, CDR1 is SGHTA and CDR2 is FQGTGA. This CDR3 has 15 residues. The V gene end was trimmed by 5 bases and the J gene end by 0 bases; junction bases not matched to a gene: 5. CDR3 loop: CASSLQGGLNTEAFF. CDR3 bases: TGTGCCAGCAGCCTACAGGGGGGGTTGAACACTGAAGCTTTCTTT.

This clone was recorded a few times. V usage is TRBV28 and J usage is TRBJ2-7, with TRBD2 matching over 7 bases. The CDR3 consists of 13 residues. Germline V gene sequence: CDR1 MDHEN, CDR2 SYDVKM. The CDR3 loop reads CNPAAGVLYEQYF. In DNA form, the CDR3 reads TGTAACCCTGCTGCGGGGGTCCTTTACGAGCAGTACTTC.

The rearrangement links TRBV6-5 to TRBJ2-7, with 7 bases matching TRBD1. J lost 4 bases, V lost 6 bases, and 9 bases had no gene match. This CDR3 is built from 14 residues. Germline V lookup: CDR1 MNHEY, CDR2 SVGAGI. The CDR3 region is CASSKQGNGYEQYF. The CDR3 DNA reads TGTGCCAGCAGCAAACAGGGGAATGGTTACGAGCAGTACTTC.

This clone came up a few times. This chain uses TRBV13 with TRBJ2-7; 8 bases are shared with TRBD2. Germline CDR1 reads PRHDT; CDR2 reads FYEKMQ (reference sequence). Trimming at V came to 5 bases and at J to 2 bases, leaving 14 bases not matched to a gene. The CDR3 is made up of 17 amino acids. CDR3 loop: CASSPTKLGLVTYEQYF. In nucleotides, the CDR3 is TGTGCCAGCAGCCCAACTAAATTGGGACTAGTTACCTACGAGCAGTACTTC.

V usage is TRBV25-1 and J usage is TRBJ2-1; D possibly corresponds to TRBD2 (6 bases). This CDR3 is built from 15 residues. The V gene's germline CDR1 is MGHDK and CDR2 SYGVNS. V was clipped by 3 bases and J by 6 bases, with 15 bases between them. The CDR3 bases are TGTGCCAGCAGTGATCCAGCGGGCCAGGGCAATGAGCAGTTCTTC. It is translated as CASSDPAGQGNEQFF. Full variable domain (outside the CDR3, taken from reference TRBV25-1 and TRBJ2-1): EADIYQTPRYLVIGTGKKITLECSQTMGHDKMYWYQQDPGMELHLIHYSYGVNSTEKGDLSSESTVSRIRTEHFPLTLESARPSHTSQYLCASSDPAGQGNEQFFGPGTRLTVL.